This note documents a single TCR beta chain sequence. These data belong to a study of blood T cell repertoires in COVID-19. At the level of the study: Acute-phase and convalescent COVID-19 samples originated in the United States, Italy and Spain. From T cells, B-cell-depleted T cells, or PBMCs came the material, which was cDNA or gDNA.

In the authors' methods: Cell counts per sample came from amplifying reference gene primers. The method was immunoSEQ multiplex PCR; TCRdb's version includes in-frame clones alone and lacks a portion of them. V and J calls and clone size are as listed in that table; D and trimming were resolved from the DNA. The sample has tens of thousands of clones, more than 70% seen once. The V end lost 4 bases, the J end lost 5 bases, and 10 bases lay between the germline ends. Germline V CDR1 and CDR2: SGHRS, YFSETQ. This CDR3 comprises 12 residues. The chain couples TRBV5-1 to TRBJ2-7; D perhaps matches TRBD1 (6 bases). This receptor was taken from a man aged 70 or older with active COVID-19. Sequencing used peripheral blood. The CDR3 sequence is CASSPPGDEQYF. The CDR3 DNA reads as TGCGCCAGCAGCCCCCCAGGGGACGAGCAGTACTTC.